Each of the 12 T cell receptor beta chains below was sequenced from the same sample in a study of response to subunit inactivated influenza vaccine. TCRdb fed the RT-PCR reads into MiXCR, producing one record per CDR3 protein. Of 150,000 to 200,000 distinct CDR3 sequences in the sample, roughly 8.7% are singletons; the top ten hold under 13%. Sequencing used non-naive T cells sorted from PBMCs, obtained on the day of vaccination. Receptors were obtained from a man aged 50 to 60 who received an inactivated influenza vaccine.

This clonotype was found a few times. The chain uses TRBV12-3 or TRBV12-4 and TRBJ1-2; D is perhaps TRBD1 (5 bases). V gave up 5 bases and J gave up 8 bases, with 9 bases separating them. The CDR3 has 11 amino acids. CDR3 protein: CASSPGRGYTF. The DNA of the CDR3 is TGTGCCAGCAGTCCAGGGAGAGGCTACACCTTC.

This clonotype was observed at least ten times. The chain is built from TRBV20-1 and TRBJ2-2; 11 positions agree with TRBD2. There are 18 residues in the CDR3. Germline V gene sequence: CDR1 DFQATT, CDR2 SNEGSKA (reference sequence). V was clipped by 0 bases and J by 1 base; unmatched bases: 7. CDR3 sequence: CSARDRASGGRNTGELFF. The CDR3 DNA reads as TGCAGTGCTAGAGATCGGGCTAGCGGGGGGCGGAACACCGGGGAGCTGTTTTTT.

This chain joins TRBV15 and TRBJ2-7; D remains unclear. Germline lookup yields CDR1 LNHNV and CDR2 YYDKDF (reference sequence). The CDR3 is made up of 14 amino acids. The V gene lost 1 base and the J gene lost 3 bases, with 10 bases spanning the gap. CDR3 sequence (DNA): TGTGCCACCAGCAGAGGTGGAGACCTCTACGAGCAGTACTTC. Protein sequence: CATSRGGDLYEQYF.

This clonotype was seen a handful of times. The genes are TRBV18 and TRBJ2-3; D is undetermined. The germline V and J ends were trimmed by 5 bases and 1 base, with 10 bases remaining between them. Germline CDR1 and CDR2: KGHSH and LQKENI. The CDR3 is made up of 14 amino acids. The CDR3 region has the DNA TGTGCCAGCTCATCTTTCTTCGGCACAGATACGCAGTATTTT. Translated: CASSSFFGTDTQYF.

This clonotype was found many times. The CDR3 reads CASSQAPLNQGANTGELFF. CDR3 nucleotide sequence: TGCGCCAGCAGCCAAGCACCCCTCAACCAGGGGGCGAACACCGGGGAGCTGTTTTTT. This sequence joins TRBV4-3 and TRBJ2-2, with TRBD1 identical over 7 bases. Germline V CDR1 and CDR2: LGHNA, YSLEER. The V gene end was trimmed by 1 base and the J gene end by 0 bases; junction bases not matched to a gene: 11. This CDR3 has 19 residues.

This clonotype was seen at least ten times. The chain has TRBV2 and TRBJ2-1; D unclear. Trimming shortened V by 7 bases and J by 9 bases, and 13 bases separated the two germline ends. This CDR3 is built from 12 residues. CDR1 SNHLY and CDR2 FYNNEI come from the germline V gene. CDR3 DNA sequence: TGTGCCAGCAAGGTCGGGCCATCTGAGCAGTTCTTC. It codes for CASKVGPSEQFF.

This chain joins TRBV20-1 and TRBJ1-4; TRBD1 is a possible D gene (6 bases). Germline assignment: CDR1 DFQATT and CDR2 SNEGSKA (reference sequence). Trimming removed 0 bases from V and 7 bases from J, with 21 bases in between. The length of the CDR3 is 17 residues. In DNA form, the CDR3 reads TGCAGTGCTAGAGATCTCAGGTCAGGGGTTCGGTGTGAAAAACTGTTTTTT. Its translation: CSARDLRSGVRCEKLFF.

This clonotype was counted a few times. V usage is TRBV28 and J usage is TRBJ1-6; 8 bases fit TRBD1. Germline CDR1 is MDHEN and CDR2 is SYDVKM. The CDR3 covers 18 residues. Trimming removed 3 bases from V and 4 bases from J; junction bases left unmatched: 11. CDR3 region: CASSFQTTGALYNSPLHF. The DNA for the CDR3 is TGTGCCAGCAGTTTTCAGACGACAGGGGCGTTATATAATTCACCCCTCCACTTT.

This clonotype was counted only a few times. The chain recombines TRBV6-2 or TRBV6-3 with TRBJ2-7, with TRBD1 matching over 10 bases. The CDR3 contains 16 residues. Trimming cost V 2 bases and J 1 base; bases outside gene matches: 5. Germline V gene data show CDR1 as MNHEY and CDR2 as SVGEGT. The CDR3 bases are TGTGCCAGCAGTTACGTAACGGGACAGGGGTCCTACGAGCAGTACTTC. It encodes CASSYVTGQGSYEQYF.

The chain carries TRBV20-1 and TRBJ1-2, with 8 bases lining up with TRBD1. Germline V gene sequence: CDR1 DFQATT, CDR2 SNEGSKA (reference sequence). The CDR3 length is 9 residues. CDR3 sequence reads: CMDREGYTF. The DNA for the CDR3 is TGCATGGACAGGGAAGGCTACACCTTC.

Many counts were recorded for this clonotype. CDR3 in DNA: TGTGCCAGCAGCCGCCGGGGGGAGTACACTGAAGCTTTCTTT. Protein sequence: CASSRRGEYTEAFF. The chain employs TRBV7-8 and TRBJ1-1; a possible D gene is TRBD1 (5 bases). Germline V CDR1 and CDR2: SGHVS, FQNEAQ. V lost 5 bases to trimming and J lost 3 bases, with 13 bases between them. The CDR3 spans 14 residues.

This CDR3 is CASSGRWGHQDTQYF. In DNA form, the CDR3 reads TGTGCCAGCAGCGGGCGGTGGGGGCATCAAGATACGCAGTATTTT. V gene TRBV6-1 combines with J gene TRBJ2-3; D possibly corresponds to TRBD1 (6 bases). Germline V gene sequence: CDR1 MNHNS, CDR2 SASEGT. This CDR3 has 15 residues. V was trimmed by 6 bases and J by 5 bases, leaving 18 bases between them.